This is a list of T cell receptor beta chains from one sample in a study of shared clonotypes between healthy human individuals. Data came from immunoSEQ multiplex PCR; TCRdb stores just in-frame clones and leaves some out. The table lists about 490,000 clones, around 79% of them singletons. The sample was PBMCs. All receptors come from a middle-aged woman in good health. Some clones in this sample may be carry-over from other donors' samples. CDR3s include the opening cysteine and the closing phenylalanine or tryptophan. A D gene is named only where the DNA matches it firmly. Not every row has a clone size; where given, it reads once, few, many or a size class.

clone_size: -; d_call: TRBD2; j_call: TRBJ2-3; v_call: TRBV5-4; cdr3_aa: CASSSGLAGSTDTQYF; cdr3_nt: TGTGCCAGCAGCTCAGGACTAGCGGGGAGCACAGATACGCAGTATTTT
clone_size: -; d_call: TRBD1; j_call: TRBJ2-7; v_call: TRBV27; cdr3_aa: CASSSGQRYSYEQYF; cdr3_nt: TGTGCCAGCAGTTCGGGACAGCGTTACTCCTACGAGCAGTACTTC
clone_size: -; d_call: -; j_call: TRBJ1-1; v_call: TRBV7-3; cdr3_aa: CASSLSHGNTEAFF; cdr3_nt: TGTGCCAGCAGCTTAAGTCACGGAAACACTGAAGCTTTCTTT
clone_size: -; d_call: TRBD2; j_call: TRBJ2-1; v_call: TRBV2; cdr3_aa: CASSRTSGNNEQFF; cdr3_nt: TGTGCCAGCAGCAGGACTAGCGGAAACAATGAGCAGTTCTTC
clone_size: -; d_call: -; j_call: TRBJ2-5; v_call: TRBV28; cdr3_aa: CASNEGETQYF; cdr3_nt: TGTGCCAGCAATGAAGGGGAGACCCAGTACTTC
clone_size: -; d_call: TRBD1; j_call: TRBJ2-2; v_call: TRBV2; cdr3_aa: CASSEWDSNTGELFF; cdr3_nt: TGTGCCAGCAGTGAATGGGACAGTAACACCGGGGAGCTGTTTTTT
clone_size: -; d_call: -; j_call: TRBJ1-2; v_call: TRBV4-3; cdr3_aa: CASSQDAGSDYGYTF; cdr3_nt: TGCGCCAGCAGCCAAGATGCAGGCTCCGACTATGGCTACACCTTC
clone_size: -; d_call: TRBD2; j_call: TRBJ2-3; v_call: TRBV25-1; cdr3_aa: CASSPLAGVSDTQYF; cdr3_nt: TGTGCCAGCAGTCCGCTAGCGGGAGTTTCAGATACGCAGTATTTT
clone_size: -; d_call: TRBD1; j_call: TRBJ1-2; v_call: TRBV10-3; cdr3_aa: CAITPRDSNYGYTF; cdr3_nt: TGTGCCATCACCCCCCGGGACAGTAACTATGGCTACACCTTC
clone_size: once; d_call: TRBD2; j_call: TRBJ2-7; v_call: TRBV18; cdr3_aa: CASSPLASGSYEQYF; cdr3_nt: TGTGCCAGCTCACCATTGGCTAGCGGGAGCTACGAGCAGTACTTC
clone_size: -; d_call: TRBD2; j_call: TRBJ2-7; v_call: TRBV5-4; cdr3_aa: CASSLGRLAGGLTYEQYF; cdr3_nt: TGTGCCAGCAGCTTGGGCCGCTTAGCGGGAGGGCTCACCTACGAGCAGTACTTC
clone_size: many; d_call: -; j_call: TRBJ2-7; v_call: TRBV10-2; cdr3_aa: CASHGSSYEQYF; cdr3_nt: TGCGCCAGCCACGGGAGCTCCTACGAGCAGTACTTC
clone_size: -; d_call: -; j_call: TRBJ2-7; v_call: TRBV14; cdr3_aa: CASSQDLRGVQYF; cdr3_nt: TGTGCCAGCAGCCAAGATCTCAGGGGGGTTCAGTACTTC
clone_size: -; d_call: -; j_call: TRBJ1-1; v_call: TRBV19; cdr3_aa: CASRRQGVFTEAFF; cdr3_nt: TGTGCCAGTAGGCGTCAGGGAGTTTTTACTGAAGCTTTCTTT
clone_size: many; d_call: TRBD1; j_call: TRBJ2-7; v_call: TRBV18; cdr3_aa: CASSPTLPGQGNHEQYF; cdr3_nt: TGTGCCAGCTCACCAACTTTACCGGGACAGGGTAACCACGAGCAGTACTTC
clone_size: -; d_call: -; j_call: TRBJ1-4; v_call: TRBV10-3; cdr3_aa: CAISQGTTNEKLFF; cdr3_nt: TGTGCCATCAGCCAGGGAACAACTAATGAAAAACTGTTTTTT
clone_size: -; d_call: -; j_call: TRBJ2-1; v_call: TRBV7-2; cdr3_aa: CASSYGRYNEQFF; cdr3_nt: TGTGCCAGCAGCTATGGGAGGTACAATGAGCAGTTCTTC
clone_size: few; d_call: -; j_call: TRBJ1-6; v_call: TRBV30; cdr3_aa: CAWSVRTSNSPLHF; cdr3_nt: TGTGCCTGGAGTGTAAGGACCTCTAATTCACCCCTCCACTTT
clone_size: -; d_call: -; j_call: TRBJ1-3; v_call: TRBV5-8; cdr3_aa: CASSTGLISGNTIYF; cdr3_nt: TGTGCCAGCAGCACTGGACTGATCTCTGGAAACACCATATATTTT
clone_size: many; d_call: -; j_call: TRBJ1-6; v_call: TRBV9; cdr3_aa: CASSVQPDGGGSPLHF; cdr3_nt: TGTGCCAGCAGCGTACAACCTGATGGGGGTGGATCACCCCTCCACTTT
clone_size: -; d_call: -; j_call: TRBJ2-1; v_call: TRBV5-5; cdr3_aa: CASSLQGEQFF; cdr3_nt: TGTGCCAGCAGCTTGCAGGGTGAGCAGTTCTTC
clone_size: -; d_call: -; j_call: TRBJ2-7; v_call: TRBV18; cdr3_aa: CASSPTHYEQYF; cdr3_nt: TGTGCCAGCTCACCGACCCACTACGAGCAGTACTTC
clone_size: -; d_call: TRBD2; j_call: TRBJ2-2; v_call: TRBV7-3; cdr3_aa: CASSRPGLATGELFF; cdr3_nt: TGTGCCAGCAGCCGGCCGGGACTAGCTACCGGGGAGCTGTTTTTT
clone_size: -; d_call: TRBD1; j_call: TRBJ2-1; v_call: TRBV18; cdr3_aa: CASSEMTGVYNEQFF; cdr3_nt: TGTGCCAGCTCAGAGATGACAGGGGTCTACAATGAGCAGTTCTTC
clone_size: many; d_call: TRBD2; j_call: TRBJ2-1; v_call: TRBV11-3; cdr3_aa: CASSFSGTLGEQFF; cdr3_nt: TGTGCCAGCAGCTTTAGCGGGACCCTCGGTGAGCAGTTCTTC
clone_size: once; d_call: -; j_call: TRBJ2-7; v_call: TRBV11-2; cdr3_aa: CASSLGWGNREHEQYF; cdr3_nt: TGTGCCAGCAGCTTAGGGTGGGGAAACAGGGAACACGAGCAGTACTTC
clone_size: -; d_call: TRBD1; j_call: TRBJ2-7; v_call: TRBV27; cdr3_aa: CASSPLGQGFAYEQYF; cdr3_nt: TGTGCCAGCAGTCCCCTGGGACAGGGGTTCGCCTACGAGCAGTACTTC
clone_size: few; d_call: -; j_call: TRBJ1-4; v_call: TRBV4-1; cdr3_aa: CASSQRGGKLFF; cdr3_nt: TGCGCCAGCAGCCAAAGGGGGGGAAAACTGTTTTTT
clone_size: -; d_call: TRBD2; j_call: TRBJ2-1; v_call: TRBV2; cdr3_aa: CASSEWRGDNEQFF; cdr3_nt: TGTGCCAGCAGTGAATGGCGGGGGGACAATGAGCAGTTCTTC
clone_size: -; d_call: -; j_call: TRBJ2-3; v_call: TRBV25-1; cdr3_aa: CASSHQNTDTQYF; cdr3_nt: TGTGCCAGCAGCCATCAAAACACAGATACGCAGTATTTT
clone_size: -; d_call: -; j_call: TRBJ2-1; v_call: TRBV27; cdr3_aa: CASSRVLGEQFF; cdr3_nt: TGTGCCAGCAGCAGAGTTTTGGGTGAGCAGTTCTTC
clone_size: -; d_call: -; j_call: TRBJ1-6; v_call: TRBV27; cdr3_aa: CASSLRDSPLHF; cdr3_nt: TGTGCCAGCAGTTTACGCGATTCACCCCTCCACTTT
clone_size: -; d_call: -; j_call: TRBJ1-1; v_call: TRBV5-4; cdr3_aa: CASSLGQRNTEAFF; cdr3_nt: TGTGCCAGCAGCTTGGGGCAAAGGAACACTGAAGCTTTCTTT
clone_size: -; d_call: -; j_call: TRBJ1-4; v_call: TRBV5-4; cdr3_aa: CASSSDPDVGNEKLFF; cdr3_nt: TGTGCCAGCAGCTCGGACCCGGACGTTGGTAATGAAAAACTGTTTTTT
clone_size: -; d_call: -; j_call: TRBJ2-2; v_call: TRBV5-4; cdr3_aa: CASSHPSEPNTGELFF; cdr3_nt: TGTGCCAGCAGCCACCCTAGCGAACCGAACACCGGGGAGCTGTTTTTT
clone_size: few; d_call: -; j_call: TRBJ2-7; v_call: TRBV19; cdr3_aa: CASSIESPPGPWEQYF; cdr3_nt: TGTGCCAGTAGTATAGAGAGTCCACCGGGGCCCTGGGAGCAGTACTTC
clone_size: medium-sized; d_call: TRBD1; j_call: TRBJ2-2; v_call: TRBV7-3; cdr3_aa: CASSSTGFASTGELFF; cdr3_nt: TGTGCCAGCAGCTCGACAGGGTTTGCATCCACCGGGGAGCTGTTTTTT
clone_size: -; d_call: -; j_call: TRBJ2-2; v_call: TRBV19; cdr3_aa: CASREGRGRTGELFF; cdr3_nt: TGTGCCAGTAGGGAGGGCAGGGGAAGGACCGGGGAGCTGTTTTTT
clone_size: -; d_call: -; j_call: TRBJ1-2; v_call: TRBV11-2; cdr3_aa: CASSFRAATYGYTF; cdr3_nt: TGTGCCAGCAGCTTCCGAGCGGCAACCTATGGCTACACCTTC
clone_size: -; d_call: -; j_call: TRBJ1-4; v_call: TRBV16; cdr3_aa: CASTPWSTNEKLFF; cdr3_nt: TGTGCCAGCACGCCCTGGTCAACTAATGAAAAACTGTTTTTT
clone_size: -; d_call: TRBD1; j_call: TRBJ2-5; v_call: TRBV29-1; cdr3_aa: CSVARQGNQETQYF; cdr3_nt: TGCAGCGTTGCCCGACAGGGGAACCAAGAGACCCAGTACTTC
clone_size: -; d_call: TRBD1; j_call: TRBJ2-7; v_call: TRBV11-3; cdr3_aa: CASSPSRDRGYEQYF; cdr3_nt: TGTGCCAGCAGTCCATCCCGGGACAGGGGGTACGAGCAGTACTTC
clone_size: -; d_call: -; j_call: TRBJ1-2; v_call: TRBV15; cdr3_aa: CATSRYGLEGYTF; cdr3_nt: TGTGCCACCAGCAGGTATGGGCTGGAAGGCTACACCTTC
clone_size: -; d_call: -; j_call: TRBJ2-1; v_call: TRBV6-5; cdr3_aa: CASIADPYSYNEQFF; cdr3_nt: TGTGCCAGCATTGCCGACCCCTACTCCTACAATGAGCAGTTCTTC
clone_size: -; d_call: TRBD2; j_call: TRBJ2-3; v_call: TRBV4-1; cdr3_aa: CASSQGAGRDTQYF; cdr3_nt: TGCGCCAGCAGCCAAGGAGCGGGAAGGGATACGCAGTATTTT
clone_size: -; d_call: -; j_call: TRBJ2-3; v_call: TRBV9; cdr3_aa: CASSVVDTQYF; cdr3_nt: TGTGCCAGCAGCGTAGTAGATACGCAGTATTTT
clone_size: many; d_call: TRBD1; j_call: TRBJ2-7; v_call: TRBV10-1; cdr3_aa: CASSGDRSSSYEQYF; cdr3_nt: TGCGCCAGCAGTGGGGACAGGTCAAGCTCCTACGAGCAGTACTTC
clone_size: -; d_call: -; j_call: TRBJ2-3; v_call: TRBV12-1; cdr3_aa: CASSFVVEPGTHTDTQYF; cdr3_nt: TGTGCCAGCAGCTTTGTGGTCGAACCCGGGACTCACACAGATACGCAGTATTTT
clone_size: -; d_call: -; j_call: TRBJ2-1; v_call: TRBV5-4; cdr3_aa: CASSNKGGFDNEQFF; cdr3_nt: TGTGCCAGCAGCAACAAGGGGGGGTTCGACAATGAGCAGTTCTTC
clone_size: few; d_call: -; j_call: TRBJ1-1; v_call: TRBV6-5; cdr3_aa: CASSYGGTEAFF; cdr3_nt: TGTGCCAGCAGTTACGGGGGGACTGAAGCTTTCTTT
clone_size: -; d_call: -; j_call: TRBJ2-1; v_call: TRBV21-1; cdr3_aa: CASSNSRGSYNEQFF; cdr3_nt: TGTGCCAGCAGCAACTCACGGGGCTCCTACAATGAGCAGTTCTTC
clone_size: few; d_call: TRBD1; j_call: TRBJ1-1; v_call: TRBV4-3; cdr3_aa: CASSQEVTGDTEAFF; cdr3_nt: TGCGCCAGCAGCCAAGAGGTGACAGGGGACACTGAAGCTTTCTTT
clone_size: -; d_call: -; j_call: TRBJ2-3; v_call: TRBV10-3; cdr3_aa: CAIRDGRDTQYF; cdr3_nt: TGTGCCATCAGGGACGGCCGTGATACGCAGTATTTT
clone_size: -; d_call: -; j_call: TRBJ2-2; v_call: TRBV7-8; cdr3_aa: CASSHRQAQNTGELFF; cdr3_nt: TGTGCCAGCAGCCACCGACAGGCTCAGAACACCGGGGAGCTGTTTTTT
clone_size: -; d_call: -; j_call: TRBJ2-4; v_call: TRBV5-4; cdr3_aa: CASSLGSYGIQYF; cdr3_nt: TGTGCCAGCAGCTTGGGTTCTTATGGCATTCAGTACTTC
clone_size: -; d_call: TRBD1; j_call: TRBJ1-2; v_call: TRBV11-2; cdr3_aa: CASSFGTGGGYGYTF; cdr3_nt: TGTGCCAGCAGCTTCGGGACAGGGGGTGGCTATGGCTACACCTTC
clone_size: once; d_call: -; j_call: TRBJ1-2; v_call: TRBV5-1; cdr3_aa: CASSLVTGRDYTF; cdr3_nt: TGCGCCAGCAGCTTGGTAACAGGGAGGGACTACACCTTC
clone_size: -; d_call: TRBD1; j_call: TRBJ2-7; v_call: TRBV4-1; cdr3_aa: CASSQTGASYEQYF; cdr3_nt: TGCGCCAGCAGCCAAACAGGGGCCTCCTACGAGCAGTACTTC
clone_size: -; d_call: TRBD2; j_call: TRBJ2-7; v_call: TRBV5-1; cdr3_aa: CASSPGGLATNYEQYF; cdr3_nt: TGCGCCAGCAGCCCGGGGGGACTAGCGACAAACTACGAGCAGTACTTC
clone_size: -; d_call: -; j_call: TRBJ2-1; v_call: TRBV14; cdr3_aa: CASSQVLDEQFF; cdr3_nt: TGTGCCAGCAGCCAAGTTTTAGATGAGCAGTTCTTC